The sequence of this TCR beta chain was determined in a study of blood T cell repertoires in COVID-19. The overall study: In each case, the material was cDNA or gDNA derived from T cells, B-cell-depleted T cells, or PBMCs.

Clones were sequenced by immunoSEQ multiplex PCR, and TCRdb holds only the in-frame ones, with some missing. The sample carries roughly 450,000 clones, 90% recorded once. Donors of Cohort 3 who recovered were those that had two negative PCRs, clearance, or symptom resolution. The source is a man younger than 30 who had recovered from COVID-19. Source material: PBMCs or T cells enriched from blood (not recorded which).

The CDR3 spells CASSFEGGWSNQPQHF. The CDR3 DNA follows: TGTGCCAGCAGCTTTGAAGGCGGGTGGAGCAATCAGCCCCAGCATTTT. The chain joins TRBV5-5 to TRBJ1-5; D remains ambiguous. V lost 2 bases and J 1 base, leaving 13 bases between the germline ends. Looked up from germline, CDR1 is SGHKS and CDR2 is YYEKEE (reference sequence). CDR3 length: 16 amino acids.